These 19 T cell receptor beta chains came from one sample sequenced in a study of blood T cell repertoires in COVID-19. TCRdb's copy holds only in-frame clones and misses some; the assay was immunoSEQ multiplex PCR. The repertoire holds about 250,000 clones, with approximately 90% as singletons. The sample comprised peripheral blood. Every receptor here comes from a woman aged 30 to 39 with COVID-19, enrolled during active disease.

The chain recombines TRBV21-1 with TRBJ1-1; TRBD1, the D gene given by the table, was not confirmed from the DNA. TRBV21-1 represents a pseudogene. The CDR3 covers 21 residues. The CDR3 here is CASSKPSLVPDRGYHNTEAFF. The CDR3 nucleotides are TGTGCCAGCAGCAAACCCAGCCTCGTTCCGGACAGGGGGTACCACAACACTGAAGCTTTCTTT.

The chain recombines TRBV9 with TRBJ1-1; possible D gene TRBD1, 6 bases. Germline values: CDR1 SGDLS, CDR2 YYNGEE. Trimming took off 1 base at V and 3 bases at J, with 13 bases between the two ends. The CDR3 extends over 15 amino acids. The chain's CDR3 is CASSVRGGSDTEAFF. DNA of the CDR3: TGTGCCAGCAGCGTAAGGGGGGGAAGCGACACTGAAGCTTTCTTT.

The chain links TRBV5-1 to TRBJ1-1; 9 positions match TRBD1. This CDR3 contains 20 residues. The V segment lost 0 bases and the J segment 3 bases; nucleotides outside the gene matches: 18. Germline V CDR1 and CDR2: SGHRS, YFSETQ. For the CDR3, the DNA is TGCGCCAGCAGCTTGGTGGAGGTACTGTGGGGACAGGGAGTGGACACTGAAGCTTTCTTT. Translation gives CASSLVEVLWGQGVDTEAFF.

The V and J genes are TRBV28 and TRBJ2-3; D is perhaps TRBD1 (8 bases). Germline values: CDR1 MDHEN, CDR2 SYDVKM. This CDR3 contains 14 residues. V gave up 8 bases and J gave up 5 bases, with 17 bases separating them. CDR3 amino acids: CASLATGEGDTQYF. The DNA for the CDR3 is TGTGCCAGCTTGGCGACAGGGGAGGGAGATACGCAGTATTTT.

This clone came up once. This rearrangement joins TRBV2 to TRBJ1-5; TRBD1 matches at 9 bases. V was pared by 6 bases and J by 3 bases, with 9 bases of the junction left unmatched. Germline lookup yields CDR1 SNHLY and CDR2 FYNNEI. The CDR3 covers 16 residues. CDR3 loop: CASSAGGQGINQPQHF. CDR3 coding DNA: TGTGCCAGCAGCGCGGGCGGACAGGGGATCAATCAGCCCCAGCATTTT.

The chain employs TRBV5-8 and TRBJ1-6, with D perhaps matching TRBD1 (5 bases). The CDR3 consists of 15 residues. Trimming stripped 4 bases from V and 3 bases from J, with 11 bases between. Germline V CDR1 and CDR2: SGHTS, YDEGEE. The CDR3 DNA reads as TGTGCCAGCAGCGGGTTCGGGGGCTATAATTCACCCCTCCACTTT. Translating it yields CASSGFGGYNSPLHF.

This clone was recorded once. This chain joins TRBV4-1 and TRBJ1-5; D call uncertain. CDR1 MGHRA and CDR2 YSYEKL come from the germline V gene. CDR3 length: 14 residues. V lost 4 bases and J 4 bases, leaving 11 bases between the germline ends. CDR3 nucleotide sequence: TGCGCCAGCAGCCCGGGTCTGTGGAATCAGCCCCAGCATTTT. Translated: CASSPGLWNQPQHF.

Comments on this clone: The same CDR3 can be traced to other DNA sequences in this sample. CDR3 region: CASSPRETQYF. The CDR3 DNA is TGTGCCAGCAGCCCGAGAGAGACCCAGTACTTC. V and J are TRBV11-3 and TRBJ2-5; the D is unclear. V lost 5 bases and J 4 bases, leaving 5 bases between the germline ends. The CDR3 contains 11 residues. Germline CDR1 reads SGHNT; CDR2 reads YENEEA.

The chain combines TRBV5-8 with TRBJ2-1; a weak D match, TRBD2 (5 bases). The germline V and J ends were trimmed by 2 bases and 9 bases, with 15 bases remaining between them. The CDR3 loop spans 14 amino acids. CDR1 SGHTS and CDR2 YDEGEE come from the germline V gene. In DNA, the CDR3 is TGTGCCAGCAGCTTCTTCGGGGTTGCGGCTGAGCAGTTCTTC. Translated, it gives CASSFFGVAAEQFF.

J is TRBJ1-5 and V is TRBV2, with D perhaps matching TRBD1 (6 bases). V dropped 3 bases and J dropped 2 bases, with 14 bases sitting between them. CDR3 size: 16 residues. Germline V gives CDR1 SNHLY, CDR2 FYNNEI. Written as DNA, the CDR3 is TGTGCCAGCAGTGAGCAGGGGCAGGTTGGCAATCAGCCCCAGCATTTT. The encoded protein is CASSEQGQVGNQPQHF.

This clone was found once. This sequence joins TRBV7-2 and TRBJ2-7, with TRBD1 matching over 8 bases. This CDR3 has 13 amino acids. The J segment lost 7 bases and the V segment lost 0 bases, leaving 2 bases of the junction unmatched. The germline CDR1 and CDR2 sequences are SGHTA and FQGNSA. The CDR3 region is CASSLARQGEQYV. CDR3 DNA: TGTGCCAGCAGCTTAGCAAGACAGGGGGAGCAGTACGTC.

This rearrangement joins TRBV28 to TRBJ1-6; 9 bases line up with TRBD1. The V and J ends lost 5 bases and 6 bases, in that order; junction bases with no gene match: 8. Germline V gene sequence: CDR1 MDHEN, CDR2 SYDVKM. The CDR3 has 16 amino acids. CDR3 region: CASSPETGGVNSPLHF. In nucleotides, the CDR3 is TGTGCCAGCAGTCCAGAAACAGGGGGCGTTAATTCACCCCTCCACTTT.

The sample holds a few counts of this clone. The rearrangement uses TRBV11-2 and TRBJ1-2; 7 nucleotides align to TRBD1. The V segment lost 6 bases and the J segment 6 bases; nucleotides outside the gene matches: 13. This CDR3 region has 15 residues. Germline V gene sequence: CDR1 SGHAT, CDR2 FQNNGV. The CDR3 bases are TGTGCCAGCAGTTTCTCCCGGGACAGAGGGCATGGCTACACCTTC. Amino acids: CASSFSRDRGHGYTF.

The chain employs TRBV7-2 and TRBJ2-2; the match to TRBD1 covers 8 bases. This CDR3 contains 15 residues. CDR1 is SGHTA, CDR2 FQGNSA, per germline. V shed 2 bases, J shed 4 bases, and the junction held 3 bases outside the gene matches. The CDR3 nucleotides read TGTGCCAGCAGCTTAAGGACAGGGACCACCGGGGAGCTGTTTTTT. As protein: CASSLRTGTTGELFF.

This sequence joins TRBV15 and TRBJ2-7, with no clear D. Trimming removed 0 bases from V and 6 bases from J, with 9 bases in between. The CDR3 is 13 residues long. CDR1 is LNHNV, CDR2 YYDKDF, per germline (reference sequence). The CDR3 nucleotides read TGTGCCACCAGCAGAGACGGAGTTTCCGAGCAGTACGTC. Translation: CATSRDGVSEQYV.

The CDR3 here is CASSFTALEQFF. CDR3 coding DNA: TGTGCCAGCAGCTTTACCGCGCTTGAGCAGTTCTTC. This chain connects TRBV13 to TRBJ2-1; D is unclear. The V gene's germline CDR1 is PRHDT and CDR2 FYEKMQ (reference sequence). Trimming left V 3 bases short and J 9 bases short, with 9 bases between. There are 12 residues in the CDR3. Using reference TRBV13 and TRBJ2-1 for the parts outside the CDR3, the full variable domain is AAGVIQSPRHLIKEKRETATLKCYPIPRHDTVYWYQQGPGQDPQFLISFYEKMQSDKGSIPDRFSAQQFSDYHSELNMSSLELGDSALYFCASSFTALEQFFGPGTRLTVL.

The chain employs TRBV6-5 and TRBJ1-1; TRBD1 might be the D (5 bases). Germline-derived CDR1 and CDR2 are MNHEY and SVGAGI. V gave up 7 bases and J gave up 3 bases, with 15 bases separating them. The CDR3 length is 14 residues. CDR3 sequence: CASTLQGADTEAFF. DNA of the CDR3: TGTGCCAGCACCTTACAAGGGGCGGACACTGAAGCTTTCTTT.

The chain is built from TRBV11-3 and TRBJ2-3, with 12 bases aligning to TRBD2. Looked up from germline, CDR1 is SGHNT and CDR2 is YENEEA. This CDR3 is built from 16 residues. V was pared by 5 bases and J by 4 bases, with 7 bases of the junction left unmatched. CDR3 in amino acids: CASSTRTSGTADTQYF. DNA for the CDR3: TGTGCCAGCAGCACTCGGACTAGCGGGACCGCAGATACGCAGTATTTT.

V and J are TRBV7-9 and TRBJ2-1; 9 positions agree with TRBD2. V trimming: 5 bases; J trimming: 0 bases; junction bases outside the gene matches: 11. CDR3 length: 18 amino acids. The V gene's germline CDR1 is SEHNR and CDR2 FQNEAQ (reference sequence). The CDR3 loop is CASSAGGASGNSYNEQFF. The CDR3, as DNA: TGTGCCAGCAGCGCCGGGGGGGCTAGCGGGAACTCCTACAATGAGCAGTTCTTC.